This T cell receptor beta chain was retrieved from a study of blood T cell repertoires in COVID-19. About the research overall: T cells, B-cell-depleted T cells, or PBMCs provided the cDNA or gDNA that served as material.

The method was immunoSEQ multiplex PCR; TCRdb's version includes in-frame clones alone and lacks a portion of them. Of 200,000 to 250,000 clones in the sample, 86% are singletons; the top ten hold less than 4.5%. The CDR3 totals 14 residues. Germline trimming cut 3 bases from V and 7 bases from J; bases unmatched to any gene: 1. The germline V gene has CDR1 LNHDA and CDR2 SQIVND (reference sequence). The gene calls are TRBV19 and TRBJ2-2, with TRBD2 matching 11 bases. The sequencing sample was made of PBMCs or T cells enriched from blood (not recorded which). The receptor comes from a woman in her thirties or forties with acute COVID-19. CDR3 coding DNA: TGTGCCAGTAGTATGGGACTAGCGGTCGGGGAGCTGTTTTTT. Translation gives CASSMGLAVGELFF. Looking up the rest from reference TRBV19 and TRBJ2-2 gives the full variable domain: DGGITQSPKYLFRKEGQNVTLSCEQNLNHDAMYWYRQDPGQGLRLIYYSQIVNDFQKGDIAEGYSVSREKKESFPLTVTSAQKNPTAFYLCASSMGLAVGELFFGEGSRLTVL.